A single T cell receptor (beta chain) is shown here with its context. Its antigen has not been determined. No much larger clone exists at a distance of one base, and base qualities are not known. The CDR3 regions of human TCRbeta chains were subjected to immunosequencing. The study's processing was this. Repertoire TCRs were checked for matches against a reference library of SARS-CoV-2-specific TCRs that had been generated using the MIRA antigen-specificity platform. Breadth meant the fraction of unique TCRs that were SARS-CoV-2-associated, whereas depth meant the fraction of total T cells that were SARS-CoV-2-associated. Each spike-specific TCR was assigned to its reactive spike region and to a CD4 or CD8 class using the MIRA data. Log10-transformed breadth and depth values were compared by one-way ANOVA with Sidak's multiple comparisons tests. In its TCRdb copy, this immuneACCESS table keeps in-frame sequences only and misses some clones. Where compared with another copy, unresolved V genes explain less than half of these, and the others have no known cause. V and J calls and clone size are as listed in that table; D and trimming were resolved from the DNA. The sample data list approximately 130,000 clones, and 93% of these were observed just once. The top ten constitute approximately 0.85% of the sample.

The time point label corresponds to: baseline before first vaccination. The vaccinee samples were drawn from two UK trials, COV001 and COV002, one of which was a single-blind randomized controlled phase 2/3 trial testing AZD1222 (ChAdOx1 nCoV-19) in healthy adults. For TCRbeta chain sequencing, PBMC samples were collected from trial participants at day 0 and at day 28 after the second dose. Via the germline V gene, CDR1 is SGHTA and CDR2 FQGNSA. Cut back by 1 base and 1 base, the V and J ends lie 8 bases apart. Taken from cysteine to phenylalanine, the CDR3 has 15 residues. Only the CDR3 portion is preserved as DNA: 45 bases, with reading frame beginning at the first base. The data derive from a study of T cell responses to AZD1222 COVID-19 vaccine (dated by TCRdb to about 2021). Notes on the research overall: AZD1222 recipients given second doses at about 4 weeks or at about 12 weeks were pooled, since spike-specific TCR depth and breadth were not found to differ between the two schedules. TCR sequencing covered more than 230 trial participants: 200 to 220 given two doses of AZD1222 and 26 given two doses of MenACWY control vaccine. Trial participants were enrolled by age into subgroups of 18-55, 56-69 and 70-plus years, and around 150, 29 and 61 TCR-sequenced participants, respectively, were included in these subgroups.

Overall study outcomes, separate from this receptor: CD4 TCRs associated with the vaccine covered the entire spike protein, and the dominant responses were in regions 160-218 and 743-854. A significant rise in spike-specific TCR breadth and depth was observed after two AZD1222 doses relative to day 0 and relative to MenACWY recipients. Participants were mostly white British, with more females than males. The authors suggested clonal diversity may have been underestimated. Reportedly, almost half of the unique spike-specific TCRs recognized epitopes lying outside the regions that are mutated in the B.1.351 and B.1.1.7 variants. Because no samples from the day 14 peak response were available, repertoires could be characterized only after the peak T cell response. In the small 56-69-year group, the increase in depth fell short of significance, most likely because of low power. Conclusions about previously exposed vaccinees were limited because only a handful of AZD1222 recipients were SARS-CoV-2 seropositive at baseline.

This TCR was sampled from an adult in good health. The sequence is built from TRBV7-2 and TRBJ2-1; no D gene is confidently identified. The specimen comprised peripheral blood, sampled on day 0 of AZD1222 vaccination. The bases read TGTGCCAGCAGCTTAGACTCCTTATCCTACAATGAGCAGTTCTTC. Its protein reads: CASSLDSLSYNEQFF.